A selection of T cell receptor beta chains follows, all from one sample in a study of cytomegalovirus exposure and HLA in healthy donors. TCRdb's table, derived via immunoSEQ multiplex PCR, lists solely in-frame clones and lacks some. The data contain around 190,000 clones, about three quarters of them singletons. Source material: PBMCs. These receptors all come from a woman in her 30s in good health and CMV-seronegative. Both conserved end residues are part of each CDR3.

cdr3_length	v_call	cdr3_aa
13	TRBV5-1	CASSLGDNQPQHF
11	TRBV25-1	CASSGGEEQYF
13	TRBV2	CASKGEAKNIQYF
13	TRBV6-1	CASTLREIYGYTF
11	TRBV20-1	CSARDAGGQYF
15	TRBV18	CASSVRDSMNTEAFF
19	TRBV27	CASTTQASGLVLRTDTQYF
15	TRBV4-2	CASSQDWQGRTGYTF
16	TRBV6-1	CASSDSLRGRNQPQHF
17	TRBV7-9	CASSLVFLGQGNTEAFF
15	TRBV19	CASSSGTDTNSPLHF
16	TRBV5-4	CASSAFNNWSSYEQYF
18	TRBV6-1	CASSERTGGASSPYEQYF
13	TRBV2	CASSRQGAHGYTF
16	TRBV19	CASNKTPVGGGQPQHF
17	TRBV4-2	CASSRWTGGESNQPQHF
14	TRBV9	CASSGQGGNYGYTF
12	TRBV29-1	CSVVTSGSEQYF
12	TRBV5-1	CATRRGNTEAFF
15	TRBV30	CAWRGAGGSNLEQYF
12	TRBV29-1	CSVGGDFYGYTF
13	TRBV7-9	CASSAWGPQEQFF
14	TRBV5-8	CASSLKGGNSPLHF
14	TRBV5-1	CASSPGHYGAGYTF
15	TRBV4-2	CASSQGDRAGTEAFF
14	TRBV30	CAWSANLMNTEAFF
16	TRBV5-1	CASSLVAGQSTDTQYF
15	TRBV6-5	CASSYDRGKTGELFF
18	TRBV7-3	CASSYYSSGGTSINEQFF
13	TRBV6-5	CASKRGVFYEQFF
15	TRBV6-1	CASSDGGYSNQPQHF